This T cell receptor (beta chain) was profiled in a study of blood T cell repertoires in COVID-19. Profiling relied on immunoSEQ multiplex PCR, and the TCRdb table lists in-frame clones only, not all of them. Here the sample spans some 38,000 clones, approximately 90% being singletons. CDR3 length: 17 residues. Germline V lookup: CDR1 MNHNS, CDR2 SASEGT. V trimming: 4 bases; J trimming: 0 bases; junction bases outside the gene matches: 8. Material: peripheral blood. The sequence was obtained from a man between 65 and 79 years old with acute or convalescent COVID-19. The chain has TRBV6-1 and TRBJ2-3, with 9 nucleotides matching TRBD2. The DNA of the CDR3 is TGTGCCAGCAGTGCACGGGGTAGCGGGAGCAGCACAGATACGCAGTATTTT. Protein: CASSARGSGSSTDTQYF.